Shown below are 5 T cell receptor beta chains from a single sample sequenced in a study of blood T cell repertoires in COVID-19. Generated by immunoSEQ multiplex PCR, the TCRdb table keeps only in-frame clones and is missing some. This sample yields 87,000 or so clones, of which 90% are seen a single time; roughly 6.3% belongs to the top ten. The specimen sequenced was peripheral blood. The receptor set was obtained from a man between 18 and 29 years old with COVID-19, enrolled during active disease.

This chain uses TRBV5-4 with TRBJ2-5; 12 bases line up with TRBD2. This CDR3 comprises 15 residues. Per the germline V gene, CDR1 is SGHNT and CDR2 is YYREEE (reference sequence). Losses at the gene ends were 4 bases for V and 5 bases for J; bases not matched to a gene: 6. The CDR3 DNA reads as TGTGCCAGCAGCCCTGGGACTAGCGGGTCGGAGACCCAGTACTTC. Residues: CASSPGTSGSETQYF.

The V and J genes are TRBV4-3 and TRBJ2-1; D ambiguous. CDR1 is LGHNA, CDR2 YSLEER, per germline. Trimming took 3 bases from V and 3 from J, leaving 12 bases between them. CDR3 length equals 15 residues. CDR3 loop: CASSHLASSYNEQFF. The CDR3 DNA sequence: TGCGCCAGCAGCCATCTCGCGTCTAGCTACAATGAGCAGTTCTTC.

CDR3 region: CASTTNPGGTGELFF. The CDR3 DNA sequence: TGTGCCAGCACCACAAACCCGGGGGGCACCGGGGAGCTGTTTTTT. The rearrangement links TRBV27 to TRBJ2-2; 7 nucleotides line up with TRBD2. V trimming: 7 bases; J trimming: 4 bases; junction bases outside the gene matches: 9. Germline loops: CDR1 MNHEY, CDR2 SMNVEV (reference sequence). The CDR3 is 15 residues long.

This clone was found a few times. This sequence joins TRBV7-2 and TRBJ1-4; D might be TRBD1 (5 bases). This CDR3 is built from 16 residues. Germline CDR1 and CDR2: SGHTA and FQGNSA. Between the trimmed V and J ends, which lost 5 bases and 0 bases, there was a span of 13 bases. The CDR3, as DNA: TGTGCCAGCAGCCTAATCGGGGGACCAACTAATGAAAAACTGTTTTTT. Protein sequence: CASSLIGGPTNEKLFF.

The V call is TRBV7-3, the J call TRBJ1-4; possible D gene TRBD1, 5 bases. The CDR3 runs to 15 residues. Germline V CDR1 and CDR2: SGHTA, FQGTGA. V was trimmed by 5 bases and J by 0 bases, leaving 10 bases between them. The CDR3: CASSVRVATNEKLFF. As DNA, the CDR3 is TGTGCCAGCAGCGTCAGGGTCGCAACTAATGAAAAACTGTTTTTT.